Sequencing of this TCR beta chain was carried out in a study of T-cell reconstitution after alpha-beta-depleted transplantation in children. CDR1 is SGHRS, CDR2 YFSETQ, per germline. There are 15 residues in the CDR3. Trimming pared 4 bases from V and 0 bases from J, leaving 14 bases between. Study-level points and caveats: T-cell counts and diversity at one year following transplant were attributed mainly to newly produced T cells. The origin of high day-60 TCRbeta diversity in some patients lay in surviving recipient T cells and thymic progenitors.

A remark on this clonotype: The antigen remains undetermined.

TCRbeta library preparation incorporated unique molecular identifiers. TCRdb independently ran MiXCR on the PCR reads; one entry per CDR3 protein. The table has about 90,000 distinct CDR3 sequences, around a sixth seen once. This clonotype was sampled from a male patient aged 2-10 years who had a stem cell transplant for acute lymphoblastic leukemia, so the T cells may come from the graft donor. Specimen: PBMCs, mostly from graft donor cells, collected 180 days after TCRalphabeta/CD19-depleted stem cell transplant. The gene calls are TRBV5-1 and TRBJ2-7, with a possible D match to TRBD1 (6 bases). The CDR3 here is CASSNGQIYSYEQYF. The CDR3 region has the DNA TGCGCCAGCAGCAACGGACAGATATACTCCTACGAGCAGTACTTC.